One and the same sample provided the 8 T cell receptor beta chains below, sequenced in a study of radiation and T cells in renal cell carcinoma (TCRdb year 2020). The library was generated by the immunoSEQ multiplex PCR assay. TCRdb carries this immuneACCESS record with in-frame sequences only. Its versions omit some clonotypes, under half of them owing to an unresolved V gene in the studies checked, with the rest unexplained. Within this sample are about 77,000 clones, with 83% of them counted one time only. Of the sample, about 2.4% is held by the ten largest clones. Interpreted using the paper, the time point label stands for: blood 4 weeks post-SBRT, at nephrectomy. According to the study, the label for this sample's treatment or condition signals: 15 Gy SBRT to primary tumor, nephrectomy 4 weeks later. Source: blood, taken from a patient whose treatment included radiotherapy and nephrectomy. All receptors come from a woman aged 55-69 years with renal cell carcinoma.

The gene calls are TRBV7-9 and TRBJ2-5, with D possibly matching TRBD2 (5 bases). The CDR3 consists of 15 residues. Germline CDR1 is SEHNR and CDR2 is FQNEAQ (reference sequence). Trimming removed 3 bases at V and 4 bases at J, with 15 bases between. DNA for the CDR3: TGTGCCAGCAGCTTTCTTGAGGGTACCTCAGAGACCCAGTACTTC. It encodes CASSFLEGTSETQYF.

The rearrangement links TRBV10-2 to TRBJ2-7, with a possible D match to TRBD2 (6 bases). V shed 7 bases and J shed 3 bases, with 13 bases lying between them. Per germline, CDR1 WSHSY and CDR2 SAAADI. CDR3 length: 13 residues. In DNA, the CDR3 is TGCGCCAGCATGGAGGGACCGCTCTACGAGCAGTACTTC. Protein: CASMEGPLYEQYF.

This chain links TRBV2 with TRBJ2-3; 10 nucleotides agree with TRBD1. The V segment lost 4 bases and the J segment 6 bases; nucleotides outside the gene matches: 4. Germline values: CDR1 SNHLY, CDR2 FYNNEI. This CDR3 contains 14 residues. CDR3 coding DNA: TGTGCCAGCAGTGGACAGGGGGCATCGGATACGCAGTATTTT. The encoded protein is CASSGQGASDTQYF.

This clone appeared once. In DNA, the CDR3 is TGTGCCAGCAGCTCCAAACTAGCGGGAGACTACACAGATACGCAGTATTTT. It encodes CASSSKLAGDYTDTQYF. The genes are TRBV9 and TRBJ2-3, with 11 bases that match TRBD2. The V gene's germline CDR1 is SGDLS and CDR2 YYNGEE. Trimming at V came to 4 bases and at J to 2 bases, leaving 9 bases not matched to a gene. The CDR3 has 17 residues.

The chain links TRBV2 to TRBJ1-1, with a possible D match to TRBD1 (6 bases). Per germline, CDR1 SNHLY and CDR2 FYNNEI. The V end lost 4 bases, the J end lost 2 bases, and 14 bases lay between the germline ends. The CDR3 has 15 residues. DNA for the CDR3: TGTGCCAGCAGTGGGGGGGGCTCGGTCAACACTGAAGCTTTCTTT. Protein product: CASSGGGSVNTEAFF.

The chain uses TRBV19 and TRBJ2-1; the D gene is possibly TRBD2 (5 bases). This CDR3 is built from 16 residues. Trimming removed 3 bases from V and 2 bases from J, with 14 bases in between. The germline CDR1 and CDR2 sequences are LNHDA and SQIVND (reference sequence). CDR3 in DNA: TGTGCCAGTAGTATTCGAGGGAGCTCTACCTACAATGAGCAGTTCTTC. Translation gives CASSIRGSSTYNEQFF.

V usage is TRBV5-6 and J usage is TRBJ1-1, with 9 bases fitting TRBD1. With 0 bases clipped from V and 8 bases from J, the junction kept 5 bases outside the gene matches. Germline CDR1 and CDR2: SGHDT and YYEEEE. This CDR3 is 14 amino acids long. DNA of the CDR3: TGTGCCAGCAGCTTGGGAAGAACAGGGGGCGAAGCTTTCTTT. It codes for CASSLGRTGGEAFF. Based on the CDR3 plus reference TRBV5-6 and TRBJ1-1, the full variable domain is DAGVTQSPTHLIKTRGQQVTLRCSPKSGHDTVSWYQQALGQGPQFIFQYYEEEERQRGNFPDRFSGHQFPNYSSELNVNALLLGDSALYLCASSLGRTGGEAFFGQGTRLTVV.

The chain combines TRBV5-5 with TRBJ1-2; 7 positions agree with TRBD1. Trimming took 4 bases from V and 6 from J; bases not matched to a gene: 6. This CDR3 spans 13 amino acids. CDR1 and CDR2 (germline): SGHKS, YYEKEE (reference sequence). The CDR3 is CASSTGTAHGYTF. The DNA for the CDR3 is TGTGCCAGCAGCACTGGGACAGCGCATGGCTACACCTTC. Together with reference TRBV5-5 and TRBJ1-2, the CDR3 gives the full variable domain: DAGVTQSPTHLIKTRGQQVTLRCSPISGHKSVSWYQQVLGQGPQFIFQYYEKEERGRGNFPDRFSARQFPNYSSELNVNALLLGDSALYLCASSTGTAHGYTFGSGTRLTVV.